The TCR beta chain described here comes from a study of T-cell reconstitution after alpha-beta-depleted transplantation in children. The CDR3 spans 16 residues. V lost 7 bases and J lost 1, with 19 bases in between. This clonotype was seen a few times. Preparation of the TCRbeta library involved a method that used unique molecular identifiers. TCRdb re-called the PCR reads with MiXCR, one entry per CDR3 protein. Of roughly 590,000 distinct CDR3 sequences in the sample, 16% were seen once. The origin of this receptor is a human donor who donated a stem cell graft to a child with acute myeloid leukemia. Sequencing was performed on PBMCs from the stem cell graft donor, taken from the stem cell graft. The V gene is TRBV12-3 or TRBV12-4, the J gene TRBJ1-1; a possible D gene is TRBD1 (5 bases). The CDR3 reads CASNLVAPGGNTEAFF. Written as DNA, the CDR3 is TGTGCCAGCAACTTAGTCGCCCCCGGGGGGAACACTGAAGCTTTCTTT.